The 25 T cell receptor beta chains given below trace back to one sample, sequenced in a study of regulatory T cells in long-lasting Graves disease. Arm-PCR of CDR3 regions and iRepertoire HTBI primers were the basis on which TCR beta libraries were built. TCRdb recomputed calls from the multiplex PCR reads with MiXCR, one row per CDR3 protein. The sample contains 320,000 or so distinct CDR3 sequences, 18% of which appear only once. The time point was: newly diagnosed GD, antithyroid drugs for less than 3 months. RNA isolated from PBMCs was used to make the TCR library. Sequences were derived from peripheral blood mononuclear cells (PBMCs), sampled at new diagnosis, from a patient treated with antithyroid drugs. These receptors originate from a female donor with Graves disease.

The V gene is TRBV28, the J gene TRBJ2-1, with unresolved D. Germline V CDR1 and CDR2: MDHEN, SYDVKM. CDR3 length: 13 residues. The V and J ends lost 2 bases and 6 bases respectively, with 8 bases between them. The CDR3 DNA reads TGTGCCAGCAGTTTAACAGCAGGCAATGAGCAGTTCTTC. This gives the protein CASSLTAGNEQFF.

This clonotype appeared a few times. The rearrangement joins TRBV6-2 or TRBV6-3 to TRBJ2-4; D not certain. The germline CDR1 and CDR2 sequences are MNHEY and SVGEGT. The CDR3 has 12 amino acids. The V end was cut by 7 bases, the J end by 3 bases, with 7 bases between. DNA of the CDR3: TGTGCCAGCACCGGGTTCAAAAACATTCAGTACTTC. Encoded protein: CASTGFKNIQYF.

This clonotype was recorded many times. This chain joins TRBV7-9 and TRBJ2-5, with 7 positions matching TRBD2. The V and J ends lost 2 bases and 0 bases, in that order; junction bases with no gene match: 3. CDR1 and CDR2 (germline): SEHNR, FQNEAQ (reference sequence). The CDR3 sequence is 15 residues long. CDR3 DNA sequence: TGTGCCAGCAGCTTACCCGGGACTAACCAAGAGACCCAGTACTTC. Translated: CASSLPGTNQETQYF.

V and J are TRBV27 and TRBJ2-1; 9 nucleotides line up with TRBD1. Trimming took 3 bases from V and 10 from J; bases not matched to a gene: 4. The CDR3 is 13 residues long. Germline CDR1 and CDR2: MNHEY and SMNVEV (reference sequence). The CDR3 DNA follows: TGTGCCAGCAGTTTGGGACAGGGCTACGAGCAGTTCTTC. It is translated as CASSLGQGYEQFF.

This clonotype came up many times. The chain joins TRBV28 to TRBJ2-3; a possible D gene is TRBD1 (6 bases). Germline assignment: CDR1 MDHEN and CDR2 SYDVKM. This CDR3 has 14 amino acids. Trimming left V 3 bases short and J 3 bases short, with 10 bases between. CDR3 coding DNA: TGTGCCAGCAGTTTTCAGGGGAGAACAGATACGCAGTATTTT. Protein product: CASSFQGRTDTQYF. The full variable domain, completed using reference TRBV28 and TRBJ2-3, is DVKVTQSSRYLVKRTGEKVFLECVQDMDHENMFWYRQDPGLGLRLIYFSYDVKMKEKGDIPEGYSVSREKKERFSLILESASTNQTSMYLCASSFQGRTDTQYFGPGTRLTVL.

This clonotype was picked up many times. The rearrangement links TRBV19 to TRBJ1-4; D gene unclear. Germline assignment: CDR1 LNHDA and CDR2 SQIVND (reference sequence). V shed 9 bases and J shed 6 bases, with 11 bases lying between them. This CDR3 has 12 residues. CDR3 protein: CASRLQDEKLFF. CDR3 in DNA: TGTGCCAGCAGGTTGCAGGATGAAAAACTGTTTTTT.

This clonotype was counted ten times or more. The rearrangement links TRBV28 to TRBJ1-1; TRBD1 matches at 7 bases. V dropped 4 bases and J dropped 9; count of bases not matched to a gene: 5. Per germline, CDR1 MDHEN and CDR2 SYDVKM. The CDR3 totals 12 residues. CDR3 region: CASSSPGQKAFF. CDR3 DNA: TGTGCCAGCAGTTCCCCGGGACAGAAAGCTTTCTTT.

This clonotype has a count of ten or more. The V and J genes are TRBV6-1 and TRBJ1-5, with TRBD1 identical over 9 bases. V lost 7 bases and J lost 7; bases outside the gene matches: 11. The length of the CDR3 is 15 residues. Looked up from germline, CDR1 is MNHNS and CDR2 is SASEGT. As DNA, the CDR3 is TGTGCCAGCACACCGGACAGGGGCTGGGGGCAGCCCCAGCATTTT. This translates into CASTPDRGWGQPQHF.

This clonotype was seen many times. The chain recombines TRBV27 with TRBJ1-4; TRBD1 is a possible D gene (5 bases). The CDR3 spans 15 residues. Per the germline V gene, CDR1 is MNHEY and CDR2 is SMNVEV (reference sequence). Trimming removed 6 bases at V and 0 bases at J, with 11 bases between. CDR3 residues: CASSADRATNEKLFF. CDR3 coding DNA: TGTGCCAGCAGCGCCGACAGAGCAACTAATGAAAAACTGTTTTTT. Full variable domain (outside the CDR3, taken from reference TRBV27 and TRBJ1-4): EAQVTQNPRYLITVTGKKLTVTCSQNMNHEYMSWYRQDPGLGLRQIYYSMNVEVTDKGDVPEGYKVSRKEKRNFPLILESPSPNQTSLYFCASSADRATNEKLFFGSGTQLSVL.

The table lists this clonotype with many counts. The genes are TRBV27 and TRBJ2-7, with 11 nucleotides matching TRBD1. Per germline, CDR1 MNHEY and CDR2 SMNVEV (reference sequence). The CDR3 is made up of 16 amino acids. J was trimmed by 3 bases and V by 2 bases; bases with no gene match: 6. The CDR3 DNA sequence: TGTGCCAGCAGTTTAGGCCCCGGGACAGGGGGCTACGAGCAGTACTTC. Residues: CASSLGPGTGGYEQYF.

The rearrangement uses TRBV19 and TRBJ2-5; TRBD1 matches 7 bases. Germline loops: CDR1 LNHDA, CDR2 SQIVND (reference sequence). CDR3 length: 13 residues. V shed 10 bases and J 1 base; nucleotides not matched to a gene: 6. The chain's CDR3 is CATRQGGQETQYF. The DNA for the CDR3 is TGTGCCACCAGACAGGGTGGCCAAGAGACCCAGTACTTC.

At least ten counts were recorded for this clonotype. The junction differs from germline at one of its ends, possibly a read error. The rearrangement links TRBV2 to TRBJ2-1; no clear D. This CDR3 has 14 residues. CDR1 is SNHLY and CDR2 is FYNNEI in the germline V gene. The CDR3 bases are TGTGCCAGCAGACAACGAGACGAAAGCTACAATGAGCAGTTC. It codes for CASRQRDESYNEQF.

The chain has TRBV9 and TRBJ2-5, with D unclear. CDR1 is SGDLS, CDR2 YYNGEE, per germline. With 0 bases removed from V and 5 bases from J, the gap between germline ends came to 23 bases. The CDR3 runs 18 residues. The CDR3 DNA is TGTGCCAGCAGCGTAGGTATTGGCCCGACCCGTTTTGTCGAGACCCAGTACTTC. This encodes CASSVGIGPTRFVETQYF.

For this clonotype: An end of the junction does not agree with germline; a read error may underlie this. This chain connects TRBV27 to TRBJ1-4; no clear D. Germline V lookup: CDR1 MNHEY, CDR2 SMNVEV (reference sequence). The CDR3 is 13 residues long. The CDR3 spells CASGLVGNEKLFF. CDR3 sequence (DNA): TGTGCCAGCGGTTTGGTGGGGAATGAAAAACTGTTTTTT.

This clonotype appeared many times. The chain links TRBV28 to TRBJ1-6; TRBD1 matches 9 bases. The V gene end was trimmed by 5 bases and the J gene end by 5 bases; junction bases not matched to a gene: 1. Germline lookup yields CDR1 MDHEN and CDR2 SYDVKM. The CDR3 length is 14 residues. The CDR3 loop reads CASSGDRDNSPLHF. The CDR3 DNA is TGTGCCAGCAGTGGGGACAGGGATAATTCACCCCTCCACTTT.

The rearrangement links TRBV2 to TRBJ2-3, with 13 bases matching TRBD2. V shed 3 bases, J shed 2 bases, and the junction held 2 bases outside the gene matches. CDR1 and CDR2 from the germline V gene are SNHLY and FYNNEI. The CDR3 length is 16 residues. CDR3 loop: CASSEGTSGTTDTQYF. In nucleotides, the CDR3 is TGTGCCAGCAGTGAGGGGACTAGCGGGACCACAGATACGCAGTATTTT.

In its sample, this clonotype was seen many times. The chain recombines TRBV10-3 with TRBJ2-5; TRBD2 aligns across 12 bases. Germline values: CDR1 ENHRY, CDR2 SYGVKD. J gave up 5 bases and V 6 bases, and 19 bases lay outside the gene matches. CDR3 length: 19 amino acids. The CDR3, as DNA: TGTGCCATCAGCAATCCAGGACGGACACTAGCGGGAGGTATTGAGACCCAGTACTTC. Protein: CAISNPGRTLAGGIETQYF.

Ten or more counts support this clonotype. J is TRBJ2-3 and V is TRBV12-3 or TRBV12-4; D call uncertain. The CDR3 loop spans 14 amino acids. Trimming took off 3 bases at V and 0 bases at J, with 7 bases between the two ends. Here the CDR3 reads CASSFSASTDTQYF. For the CDR3, the DNA is TGTGCCAGCAGTTTTTCCGCTAGCACAGATACGCAGTATTTT.

The rearrangement joins TRBV6-1 to TRBJ2-7; D perhaps matches TRBD1 (5 bases). This CDR3 comprises 11 residues. Germline V gene data show CDR1 as MNHNS and CDR2 as SASEGT. Trimming cost V 6 bases and J 12 bases, with 15 bases left between them. In nucleotides, the CDR3 is TGTGCCAGCAGGAGGACATCCCGCCCGTACTTC. This sequence encodes CASRRTSRPYF.

This clonotype occurred many times. This chain links TRBV24-1 with TRBJ1-5, with D perhaps TRBD1 (6 bases). The CDR3 spans 13 residues. V gave up 6 bases and J gave up 9 bases, with 14 bases separating them. Germline CDR1 and CDR2: KGHDR and SFDVKD. The CDR3 is CATSLAGEGPQHF. CDR3 nucleotides: TGTGCCACCAGTCTGGCAGGGGAGGGGCCCCAGCATTTT.

A note on this clonotype: This may arise from a read error, as a much more abundant clone is one base away. V usage is TRBV10-3 and J usage is TRBJ2-7; D assignment may be TRBD1 or TRBD2 (7 bases each). The V end lost 6 bases, the J end lost 8 bases, and 20 bases lay between the germline ends. Germline V gene lookup returns CDR1 ENHRY and CDR2 SYGVKD. The CDR3 runs 14 residues. The CDR3 sequence is CAIRPQGRGDQQYF. The CDR3 nucleotides are TGTGCCATCAGACCACAGGGGAGGGGTGACCAGCAGTACTTC.

This chain uses TRBV19 with TRBJ2-5, with 10 bases lining up with TRBD2. The J call may be in error: the DNA end matches TRBJ2-1 better. The germline gives CDR1 LNHDA, CDR2 SQIVND (reference sequence). The CDR3 extends over 19 amino acids. CDR3 in amino acids: CASSIRAWVAGGGRDEQFF. The CDR3 DNA is TGTGCCAGTAGTATACGAGCCTGGGTAGCGGGAGGAGGACGTGATGAGCAGTTCTTC.

This clonotype was picked up many times. CDR3: CAWSLTPDWLFEWESGNTIYF. The CDR3 DNA follows: TGTGCCTGGAGTCTAACTCCGGATTGGTTGTTCGAATGGGAATCTGGAAACACCATATATTTT. V gene TRBV30 combines with J gene TRBJ1-3; D uncertain. V dropped 2 bases and J dropped 1 base, with 30 bases sitting between them. Germline CDR1 is GTSNPN and CDR2 is SVGIG (reference sequence). The CDR3 sequence is 21 residues long.

The chain links TRBV4-2 to TRBJ2-1, with TRBD2 identical over 13 bases. After removal of 4 bases from V and 5 bases from J, the junction contained 26 bases not matched to a gene. The CDR3 has 23 amino acids. The germline V gene has CDR1 LGHNA and CDR2 YNFKEQ. CDR3 residues: CASSPPVPQLERTSGSLHNEQFF. The CDR3 DNA reads as TGTGCCAGCAGCCCGCCTGTCCCCCAGTTGGAGCGGACTAGCGGGAGTCTCCACAATGAGCAGTTCTTC.

This clonotype was seen repeatedly, ten times or more. The chain combines TRBV12-3 or TRBV12-4 with TRBJ2-1; no firm D call. Trimming took 2 bases from V and 5 from J, leaving 13 bases between them. CDR3 length: 15 residues. CDR3 nucleotides: TGTGCCAGCAGTTTACCCCCAGGCTACGACAATGAGCAGTTCTTC. Protein sequence: CASSLPPGYDNEQFF.